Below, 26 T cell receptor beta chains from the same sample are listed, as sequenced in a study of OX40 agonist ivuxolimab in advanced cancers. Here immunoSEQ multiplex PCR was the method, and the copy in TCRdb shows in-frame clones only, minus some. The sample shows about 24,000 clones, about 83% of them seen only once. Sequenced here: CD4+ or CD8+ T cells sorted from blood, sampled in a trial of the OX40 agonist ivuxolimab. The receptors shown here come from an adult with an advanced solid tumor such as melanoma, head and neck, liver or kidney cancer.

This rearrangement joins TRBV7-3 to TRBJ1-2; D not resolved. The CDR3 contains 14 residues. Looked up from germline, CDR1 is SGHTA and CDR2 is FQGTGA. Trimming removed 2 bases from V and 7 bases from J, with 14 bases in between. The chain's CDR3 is CASSLEPGYLGYTF. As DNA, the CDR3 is TGTGCCAGCAGCTTAGAGCCAGGCTATCTTGGCTACACCTTC.

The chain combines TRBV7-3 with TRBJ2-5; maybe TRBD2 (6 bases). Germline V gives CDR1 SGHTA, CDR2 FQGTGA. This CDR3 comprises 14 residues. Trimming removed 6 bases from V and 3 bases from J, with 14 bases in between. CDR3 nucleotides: TGTGCCAGCAGTATGGGACTTGCTAAAGAGACCCAGTACTTC. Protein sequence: CASSMGLAKETQYF. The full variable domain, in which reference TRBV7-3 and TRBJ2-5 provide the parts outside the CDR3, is GAGVSQTPSNKVTEKGKYVELRCDPISGHTALYWYRQSLGQGPEFLIYFQGTGAADDSGLPNDRFFAVRPEGSVSTLKIQRTERGDSAVYLCASSMGLAKETQYFGPGTRLLVL.

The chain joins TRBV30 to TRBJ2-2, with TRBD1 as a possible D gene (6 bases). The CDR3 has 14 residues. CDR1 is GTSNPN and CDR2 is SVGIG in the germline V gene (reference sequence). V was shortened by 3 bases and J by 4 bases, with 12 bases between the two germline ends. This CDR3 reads CAWRRTGSTGELFF. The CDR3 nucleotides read TGTGCCTGGAGGCGTACAGGGAGCACCGGGGAGCTGTTTTTT.

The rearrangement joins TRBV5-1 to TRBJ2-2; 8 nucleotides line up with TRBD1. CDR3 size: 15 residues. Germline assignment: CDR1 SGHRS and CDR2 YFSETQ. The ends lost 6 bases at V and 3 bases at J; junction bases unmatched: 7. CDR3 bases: TGCGCCAGCACCTCCGGGACAGGTCACACCGGGGAGCTGTTTTTT. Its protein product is CASTSGTGHTGELFF.

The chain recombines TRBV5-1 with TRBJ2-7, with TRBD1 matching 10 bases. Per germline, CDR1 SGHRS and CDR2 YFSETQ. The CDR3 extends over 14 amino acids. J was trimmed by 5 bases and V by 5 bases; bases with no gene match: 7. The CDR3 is CASSGQGGFNEQYF. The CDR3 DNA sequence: TGCGCCAGCAGTGGACAGGGGGGTTTCAACGAGCAGTACTTC.

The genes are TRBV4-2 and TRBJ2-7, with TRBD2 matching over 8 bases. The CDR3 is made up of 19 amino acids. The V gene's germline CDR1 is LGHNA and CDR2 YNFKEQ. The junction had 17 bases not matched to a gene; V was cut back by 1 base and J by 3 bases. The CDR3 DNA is TGTGCCAGCAGCCAAGCCCAGTCAGCGGGAGAGGGGAATGTCTACGAGCAGTACTTC. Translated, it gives CASSQAQSAGEGNVYEQYF.

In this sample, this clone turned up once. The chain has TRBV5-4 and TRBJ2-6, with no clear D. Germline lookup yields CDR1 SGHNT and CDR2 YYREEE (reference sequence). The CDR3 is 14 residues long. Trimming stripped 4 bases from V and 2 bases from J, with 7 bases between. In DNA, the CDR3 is TGTGCCAGCAGCCAAACTACTGGGGCCAACGTCCTGACTTTC. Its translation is CASSQTTGANVLTF.

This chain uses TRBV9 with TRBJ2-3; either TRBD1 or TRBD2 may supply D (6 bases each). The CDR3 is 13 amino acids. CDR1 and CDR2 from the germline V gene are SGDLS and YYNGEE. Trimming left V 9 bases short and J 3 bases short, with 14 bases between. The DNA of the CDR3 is TGTGCCACAGGGGACGGGAGAACAGATACGCAGTATTTT. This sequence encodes CATGDGRTDTQYF.

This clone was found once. CDR3 DNA: TGCGCCAGCAGCCAATCGAGGGGGACAGGGCTTGAAAAACTGTTTTTT. Protein: CASSQSRGTGLEKLFF. This chain uses TRBV4-1 with TRBJ1-4; 9 nucleotides align to TRBD1. This CDR3 is 16 amino acids long. The V and J ends lost 2 bases and 7 bases, in that order; junction bases with no gene match: 8. The germline gives CDR1 MGHRA, CDR2 YSYEKL.

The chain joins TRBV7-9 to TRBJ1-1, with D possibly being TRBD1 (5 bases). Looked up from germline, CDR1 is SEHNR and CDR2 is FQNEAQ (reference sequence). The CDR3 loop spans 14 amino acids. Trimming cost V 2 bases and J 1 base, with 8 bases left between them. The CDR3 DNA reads TGTGCCAGCAGCTTAAGACAGCAGAACACTGAAGCTTTCTTT. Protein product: CASSLRQQNTEAFF.

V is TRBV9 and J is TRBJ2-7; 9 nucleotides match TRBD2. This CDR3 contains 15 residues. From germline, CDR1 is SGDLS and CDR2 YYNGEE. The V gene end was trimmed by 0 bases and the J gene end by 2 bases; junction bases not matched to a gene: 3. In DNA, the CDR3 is TGTGCCAGCAGCGTAGGAGGGACTAGCACCTACGAGCAGTACTTC. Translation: CASSVGGTSTYEQYF.

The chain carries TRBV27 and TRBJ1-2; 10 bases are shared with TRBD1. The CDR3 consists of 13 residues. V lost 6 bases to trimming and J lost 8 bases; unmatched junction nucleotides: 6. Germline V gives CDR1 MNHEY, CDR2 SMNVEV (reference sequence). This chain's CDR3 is CASRFDRGHGYTF. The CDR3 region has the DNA TGTGCCAGCAGATTCGACAGGGGGCACGGCTACACCTTC.

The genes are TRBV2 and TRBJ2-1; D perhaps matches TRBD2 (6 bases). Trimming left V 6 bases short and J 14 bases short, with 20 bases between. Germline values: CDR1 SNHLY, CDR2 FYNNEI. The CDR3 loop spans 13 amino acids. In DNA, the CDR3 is TGTGCCAGCAGAGCGACTAGTAAGTTGGGGAAGTTCTTC. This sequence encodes CASRATSKLGKFF.

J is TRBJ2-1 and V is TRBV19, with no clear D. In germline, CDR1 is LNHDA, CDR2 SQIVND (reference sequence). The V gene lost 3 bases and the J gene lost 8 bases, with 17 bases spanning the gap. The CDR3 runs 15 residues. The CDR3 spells CASSISRPGFDEQFF. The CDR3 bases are TGTGCCAGTAGTATCTCCAGACCAGGATTCGATGAGCAGTTCTTC.

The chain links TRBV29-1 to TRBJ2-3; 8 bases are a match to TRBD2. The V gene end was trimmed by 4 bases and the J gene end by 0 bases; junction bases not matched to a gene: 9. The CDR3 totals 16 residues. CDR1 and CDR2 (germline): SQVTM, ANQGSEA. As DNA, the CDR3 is TGCAGCGTTGGCGATAGACTAGCGATTAGCACAGATACGCAGTATTTT. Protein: CSVGDRLAISTDTQYF.

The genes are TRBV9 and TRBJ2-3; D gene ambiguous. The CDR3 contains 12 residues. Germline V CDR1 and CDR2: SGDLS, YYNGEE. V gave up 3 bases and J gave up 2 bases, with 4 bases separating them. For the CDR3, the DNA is TGTGCCAGCAGCGACTACACAGATACGCAGTATTTT. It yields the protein CASSDYTDTQYF.

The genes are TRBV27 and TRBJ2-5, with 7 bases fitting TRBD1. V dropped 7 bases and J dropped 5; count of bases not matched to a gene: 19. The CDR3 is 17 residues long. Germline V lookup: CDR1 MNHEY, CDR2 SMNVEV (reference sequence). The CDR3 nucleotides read TGTGCCAGCACCCCTGACGCTCCCATGACAGGGTGGGAGACCCAGTACTTC. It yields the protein CASTPDAPMTGWETQYF.

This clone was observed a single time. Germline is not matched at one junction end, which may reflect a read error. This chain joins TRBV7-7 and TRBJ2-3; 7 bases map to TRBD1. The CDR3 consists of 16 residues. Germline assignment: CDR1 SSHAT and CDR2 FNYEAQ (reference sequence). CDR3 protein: CASSLGTASSTDTQYF. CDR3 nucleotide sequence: TGTGCTAGCAGCCTGGGGACAGCCTCTAGCACAGATACGCAGTATTTT.

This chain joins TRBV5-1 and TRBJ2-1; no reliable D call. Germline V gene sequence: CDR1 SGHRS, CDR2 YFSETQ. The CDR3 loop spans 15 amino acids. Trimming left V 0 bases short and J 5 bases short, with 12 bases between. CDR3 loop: CASSLVGSQDNEQFF. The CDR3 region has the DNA TGCGCCAGCAGCTTGGTGGGTAGCCAAGACAATGAGCAGTTCTTC.

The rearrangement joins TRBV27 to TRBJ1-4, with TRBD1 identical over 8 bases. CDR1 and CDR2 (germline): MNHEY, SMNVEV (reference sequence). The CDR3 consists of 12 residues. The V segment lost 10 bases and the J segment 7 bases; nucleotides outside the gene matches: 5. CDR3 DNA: TGTGCCACACAGGGGGGAAGTGAAAAACTGTTTTTT. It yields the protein CATQGGSEKLFF. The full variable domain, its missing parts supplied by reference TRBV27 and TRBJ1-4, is EAQVTQNPRYLITVTGKKLTVTCSQNMNHEYMSWYRQDPGLGLRQIYYSMNVEVTDKGDVPEGYKVSRKEKRNFPLILESPSPNQTSLYFCATQGGSEKLFFGSGTQLSVL.

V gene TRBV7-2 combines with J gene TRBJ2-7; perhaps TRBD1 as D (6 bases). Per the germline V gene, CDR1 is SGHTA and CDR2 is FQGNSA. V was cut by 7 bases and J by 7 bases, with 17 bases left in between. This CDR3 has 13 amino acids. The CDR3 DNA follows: TGTGCCAGCAACCTCAGGGGCATGGGAGAGCAGTACTTC. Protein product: CASNLRGMGEQYF.

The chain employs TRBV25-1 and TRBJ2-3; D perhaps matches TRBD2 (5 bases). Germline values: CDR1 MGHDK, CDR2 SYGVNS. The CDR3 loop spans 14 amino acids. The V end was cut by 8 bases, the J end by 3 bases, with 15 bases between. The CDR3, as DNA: TGTGCCAGCTCCCCTCGGGATGGAACAGATACGCAGTATTTT. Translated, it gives CASSPRDGTDTQYF.

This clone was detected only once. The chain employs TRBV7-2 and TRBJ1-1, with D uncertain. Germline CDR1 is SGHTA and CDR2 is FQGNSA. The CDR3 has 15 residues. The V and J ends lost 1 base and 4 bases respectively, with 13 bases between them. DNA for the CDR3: TGTGCCAGCAGCTTAGATCAGGTATTAAGCACTGAAGCTTTCTTT. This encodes CASSLDQVLSTEAFF.

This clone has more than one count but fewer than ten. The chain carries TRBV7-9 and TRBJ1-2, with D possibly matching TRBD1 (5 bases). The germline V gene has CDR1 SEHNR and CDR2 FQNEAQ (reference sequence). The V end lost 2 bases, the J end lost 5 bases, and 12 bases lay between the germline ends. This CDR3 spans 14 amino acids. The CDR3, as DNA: TGTGCCAGCAGCTTAACCAGGGACGGATATGGCTACACCTTC. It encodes CASSLTRDGYGYTF.

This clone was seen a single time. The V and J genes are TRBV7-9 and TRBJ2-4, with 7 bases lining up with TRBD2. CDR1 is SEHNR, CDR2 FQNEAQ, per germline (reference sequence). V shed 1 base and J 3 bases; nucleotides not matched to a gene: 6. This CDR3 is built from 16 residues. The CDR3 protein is CASSLERGEDKNIQYF. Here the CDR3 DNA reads TGTGCCAGCAGCTTAGAACGGGGGGAGGACAAAAACATTCAGTACTTC.

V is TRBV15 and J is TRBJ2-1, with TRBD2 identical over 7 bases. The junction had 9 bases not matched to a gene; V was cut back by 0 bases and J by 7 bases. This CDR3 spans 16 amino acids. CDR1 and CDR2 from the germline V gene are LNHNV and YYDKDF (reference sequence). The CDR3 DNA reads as TGTGCCACCAGCAGAGATTGGGCGGGAGTGGGTAATGAGCAGTTCTTC. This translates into CATSRDWAGVGNEQFF.